This T cell receptor (beta chain) was recorded in a study of identical twins. Healthy Caucasians made up all donors. Study results and caveats: The study found weaker excess twin sharing in beta out-of-frame sequences.

Comment on this clonotype: Its antigen is not identified.

This CDR3 has 14 residues. The V and J ends lost 8 bases and 5 bases, in that order; junction bases with no gene match: 11. Germline V lookup: CDR1 MNHEY, CDR2 SVGEGT. TCRdb ran MiXCR on the 5' RACE reads and lists one entry per CDR3 protein. The sample consists of approximately 600,000 distinct CDR3 sequences, 9.6% of them appearing once. The same specimen was also included in a second study, on yellow fever vaccine responses in identical twins.

This chain connects TRBV6-2 or TRBV6-3 to TRBJ2-5; TRBD1 agrees at 7 bases. Sequencing used PBMCs. The receptor was derived from a woman between 18 and 29 years old in good health. Here the CDR3 DNA reads TGTGCCAGCTCCCCCGAGGGGGCAAGGGAGACCCAGTACTTC. This sequence encodes CASSPEGARETQYF.